Many counts were recorded for the clone carrying this TCR beta chain. Antigen: not known. The CDR3 has 14 residues. The germline V gene has CDR1 SGHRS and CDR2 YFSETQ. Germline trimming cut 1 base from V and 6 bases from J; bases unmatched to any gene: 5. This entry comes from a study of T-cell memory formation after mild COVID-19. TCRdb analysed the 5' RACE reads with MiXCR anew, one entry per CDR3 protein. The profile shows just under 150,000 distinct CDR3 sequences, approximately 5.7% of them singletons. Study results and limitations: Clones that contracted clustered mainly in CM and EM if CD4+ and in EMRA if CD8+.

Material for sequencing was PBMCs or a T cell subset sorted from them (not recorded which). The rearrangement uses TRBV5-1 and TRBJ1-2; 8 bases agree with TRBD1. This clonotype was obtained from an adult woman who had mild COVID-19 (a few samples of this study predate the infection). Cell type and time point are not known. The CDR3 DNA reads as TGCGCCAGCAGCTTGTCAGGGGGCGGTGATGGCTACACCTTC. Its translation is CASSLSGGGDGYTF.